The 19 T cell receptor beta chains given below trace back to one sample, sequenced in a study of T cell responses to AZD1222 COVID-19 vaccine. Here immunoSEQ multiplex PCR was the method, and the copy in TCRdb shows in-frame clones only, minus some. The table has around 150,000 clones, 90% seen once. Sequencing was performed on peripheral blood, taken 28 days after the second AZD1222 dose. These TCRs come from an adult who received the AZD1222 COVID-19 vaccine.

The gene calls are TRBV30 and TRBJ1-2; no clear D. The CDR3 consists of 12 residues. V lost 1 base, J lost 4 bases, and 7 bases lay in between. Germline V gene sequence: CDR1 GTSNPN, CDR2 SVGIG (reference sequence). Here the CDR3 DNA reads TGTGCCTGGAGTGCGGTAGTCTATGGCTACACCTTC. This codes for CAWSAVVYGYTF.

The J gene is TRBJ1-1, the V gene TRBV5-1; possible D gene TRBD1, 5 bases. The germline V and J ends were trimmed by 0 bases and 4 bases, with 7 bases remaining between them. Germline CDR1 reads SGHRS; CDR2 reads YFSETQ. This CDR3 has 13 residues. The CDR3 spells CASSLGGLTEAFF. CDR3 bases: TGCGCCAGCAGCTTGGGGGGCCTCACTGAAGCTTTCTTT.

This chain joins TRBV5-1 and TRBJ2-5; D is perhaps TRBD1 (6 bases). V gave up 0 bases and J gave up 4 bases, with 16 bases separating them. This CDR3 is 16 amino acids long. CDR1 is SGHRS, CDR2 YFSETQ, per germline. The CDR3 nucleotides are TGCGCCAGCAGCTTGGCCTCGGACAGTACCGGAGAGACCCAGTACTTC. Protein sequence: CASSLASDSTGETQYF.

V gene TRBV19 combines with J gene TRBJ1-2, with 9 bases that match TRBD1. Germline-derived CDR1 and CDR2 are LNHDA and SQIVND (reference sequence). This CDR3 has 15 residues. Trimming removed 6 bases from V and 7 bases from J; junction bases left unmatched: 12. CDR3 protein: CASSPWDRAPGGYTF. CDR3 bases: TGTGCCAGTAGCCCCTGGGACAGGGCGCCGGGTGGCTACACCTTC. Using reference TRBV19 and TRBJ1-2 for the parts outside the CDR3, the full variable domain is DGGITQSPKYLFRKEGQNVTLSCEQNLNHDAMYWYRQDPGQGLRLIYYSQIVNDFQKGDIAEGYSVSREKKESFPLTVTSAQKNPTAFYLCASSPWDRAPGGYTFGSGTRLTVV.

The chain recombines TRBV28 with TRBJ1-4; no definite D call. V lost 3 bases, J lost 4 bases, and 12 bases lay in between. CDR3 length equals 15 residues. Germline V gene sequence: CDR1 MDHEN, CDR2 SYDVKM. CDR3 nucleotides: TGTGCCAGCAGTTTTGCAGGACGGATTAATGAAAAACTGTTTTTT. It is translated as CASSFAGRINEKLFF. The full variable domain, rest sourced from reference TRBV28 and TRBJ1-4, is DVKVTQSSRYLVKRTGEKVFLECVQDMDHENMFWYRQDPGLGLRLIYFSYDVKMKEKGDIPEGYSVSREKKERFSLILESASTNQTSMYLCASSFAGRINEKLFFGSGTQLSVL.

CDR3 amino acids: CASSYSTGMPGEQYF. As DNA, the CDR3 is TGTGCCAGCAGTTACTCGACAGGAATGCCGGGAGAGCAGTACTTC. The gene calls are TRBV6-2 or TRBV6-3 and TRBJ2-7, with a weak D call TRBD1 (6 bases). CDR1 is MNHEY, CDR2 SVGEGT, per germline. V lost 0 bases and J 7 bases, leaving 16 bases between the germline ends. This CDR3 has 15 amino acids.

The gene calls are TRBV6-5 and TRBJ1-2, with D tentatively TRBD1 (5 bases). Trimming removed 2 bases from V and 4 bases from J, with 14 bases in between. CDR3 length: 15 residues. Germline V CDR1 and CDR2: MNHEY, SVGAGI. CDR3 sequence: CASSYRVGRGYGYTF. CDR3 bases: TGTGCCAGCAGTTACAGGGTCGGAAGGGGCTATGGCTACACCTTC.

Only a few counts were recorded for this clone. The rearrangement uses TRBV5-1 and TRBJ1-2, with 10 positions matching TRBD1. The CDR3 sequence is 16 residues long. From germline, CDR1 is SGHRS and CDR2 YFSETQ. V lost 3 bases and J lost 1; bases outside the gene matches: 6. Here the CDR3 DNA reads TGCGCCAGCAGCTGGACGGACAGGGGGTTTAACTATGGCTACACCTTC. This gives the protein CASSWTDRGFNYGYTF.

The chain carries TRBV9 and TRBJ1-3; D not resolved. Germline CDR1 SGDLS, CDR2 YYNGEE. V was trimmed by 4 bases and J by 2 bases, leaving 13 bases between them. The CDR3 is 15 residues long. This CDR3 reads CASSHAEGTGNTIYF. In DNA, the CDR3 is TGTGCCAGCAGCCACGCGGAAGGAACTGGAAACACCATATATTTT.

This clone showed up just once. The chain links TRBV11-3 to TRBJ2-3; D gene unclear. CDR3 length: 14 residues. V lost 5 bases and J 1 base, leaving 10 bases between the germline ends. The germline gives CDR1 SGHNT, CDR2 YENEEA. The DNA of the CDR3 is TGTGCCAGCAGCCCAGGTGACGGCACAGATACGCAGTATTTT. It specifies CASSPGDGTDTQYF.

The chain joins TRBV28 to TRBJ1-2, with 9 bases lining up with TRBD1. The CDR3 runs 14 residues. Germline values: CDR1 MDHEN, CDR2 SYDVKM. V dropped 3 bases and J dropped 8; count of bases not matched to a gene: 7. CDR3 DNA sequence: TGTGCCAGCAGTTTTGCGGGACAGGGCTCCGGCTACACCTTC. Encoded protein: CASSFAGQGSGYTF.

The gene calls are TRBV10-3 and TRBJ2-1, with TRBD1 matching over 10 bases. V lost 2 bases and J lost 2; bases outside the gene matches: 9. Germline V gives CDR1 ENHRY, CDR2 SYGVKD. The CDR3 loop spans 18 amino acids. CDR3 amino acids: CAISETTPGTGAYNEQFF. The DNA of the CDR3 is TGTGCCATCAGTGAGACAACCCCCGGGACAGGGGCCTACAATGAGCAGTTCTTC.

The chain combines TRBV6-5 with TRBJ1-2, with TRBD1 identical over 9 bases. Germline CDR1 reads MNHEY; CDR2 reads SVGAGI. V lost 6 bases to trimming and J lost 4 bases; unmatched junction nucleotides: 6. This CDR3 is built from 14 residues. CDR3 nucleotide sequence: TGTGCCAGCAGATCGGGACAGGGTCGCTATGGCTACACCTTC. Amino acids: CASRSGQGRYGYTF.

This clone appeared a few times. The V and J genes are TRBV19 and TRBJ1-5, with D perhaps TRBD1 (5 bases). Trimming left V 3 bases short and J 1 base short, with 10 bases between. This CDR3 has 15 residues. Germline values: CDR1 LNHDA, CDR2 SQIVND (reference sequence). CDR3 bases: TGTGCCAGTAGTATCCTACCAGGGAGCAATCAGCCCCAGCATTTT. Amino acid sequence: CASSILPGSNQPQHF.

The chain couples TRBV6-5 to TRBJ2-3, with 10 bases aligning to TRBD1. The trim removed 7 bases at V and 4 bases at J, leaving 8 bases unmatched. Germline V gene data show CDR1 as MNHEY and CDR2 as SVGAGI. The CDR3 runs 15 residues. Here the CDR3 DNA reads TGTGCCAGCATACGACAGGGGGCGATGTCAGATACGCAGTATTTT. Translation: CASIRQGAMSDTQYF.

This clone was counted a few times. The chain uses TRBV5-1 and TRBJ2-1; D remains unclear. CDR1 and CDR2 from the germline V gene are SGHRS and YFSETQ. Between the trimmed V and J ends, which lost 5 bases and 5 bases, there was a span of 14 bases. This CDR3 comprises 14 residues. CDR3 coding DNA: TGCGCCAGCAGTCGCCTCGCAGTCGACAATGAGCAGTTCTTC. Its translation: CASSRLAVDNEQFF. The full variable domain, with the rest looked up from reference TRBV5-1 and TRBJ2-1, is KAGVTQTPRYLIKTRGQQVTLSCSPISGHRSVSWYQQTPGQGLQFLFEYFSETQRNKGNFPGRFSGRQFSNSRSEMNVSTLELGDSALYLCASSRLAVDNEQFFGPGTRLTVL.

The chain links TRBV29-1 to TRBJ2-2; 9 bases line up with TRBD1. This CDR3 region has 14 residues. Trimming at V came to 6 bases and at J to 7 bases, leaving 9 bases not matched to a gene. CDR1 and CDR2 (germline): SQVTM, ANQGSEA. The CDR3 region has the DNA TGCAGCGTCGAGGGACAGGGAGGGATCGGGGAGCTGTTTTTT. The encoded protein is CSVEGQGGIGELFF.

This clone was picked up one time. This sequence joins TRBV9 and TRBJ2-7; maybe TRBD1 (5 bases). From germline, CDR1 is SGDLS and CDR2 YYNGEE. Trimming cost V 2 bases and J 2 bases, with 14 bases left between them. The CDR3 extends over 15 amino acids. The CDR3 sequence: CASSVIPGATYEQYF. CDR3 nucleotide sequence: TGTGCCAGCAGCGTCATTCCTGGGGCCACCTACGAGCAGTACTTC.

The chain has TRBV7-2 and TRBJ1-6; 7 bases are a match to TRBD1. This CDR3 comprises 13 residues. The ends lost 10 bases at V and 5 bases at J; junction bases unmatched: 5. Germline values: CDR1 SGHTA, CDR2 FQGNSA. CDR3 region: CATGTDHNSPLHF. Here the CDR3 DNA reads TGTGCCACCGGGACAGACCATAATTCACCCCTCCACTTT.